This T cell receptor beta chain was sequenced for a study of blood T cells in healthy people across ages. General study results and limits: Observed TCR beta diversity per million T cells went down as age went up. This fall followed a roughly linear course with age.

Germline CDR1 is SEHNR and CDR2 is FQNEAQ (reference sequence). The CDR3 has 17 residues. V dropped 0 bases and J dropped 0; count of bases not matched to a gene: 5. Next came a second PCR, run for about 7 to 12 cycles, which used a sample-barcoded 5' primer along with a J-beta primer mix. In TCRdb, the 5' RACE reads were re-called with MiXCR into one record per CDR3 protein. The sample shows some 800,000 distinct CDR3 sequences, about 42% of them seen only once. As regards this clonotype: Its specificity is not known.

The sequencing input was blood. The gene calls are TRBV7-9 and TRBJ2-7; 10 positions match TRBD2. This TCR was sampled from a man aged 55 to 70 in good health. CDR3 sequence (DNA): TGTGCCAGCAGCTTAGCGTTGGGACTAGCGTACTCCTACGAGCAGTACTTC. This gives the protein CASSLALGLAYSYEQYF.